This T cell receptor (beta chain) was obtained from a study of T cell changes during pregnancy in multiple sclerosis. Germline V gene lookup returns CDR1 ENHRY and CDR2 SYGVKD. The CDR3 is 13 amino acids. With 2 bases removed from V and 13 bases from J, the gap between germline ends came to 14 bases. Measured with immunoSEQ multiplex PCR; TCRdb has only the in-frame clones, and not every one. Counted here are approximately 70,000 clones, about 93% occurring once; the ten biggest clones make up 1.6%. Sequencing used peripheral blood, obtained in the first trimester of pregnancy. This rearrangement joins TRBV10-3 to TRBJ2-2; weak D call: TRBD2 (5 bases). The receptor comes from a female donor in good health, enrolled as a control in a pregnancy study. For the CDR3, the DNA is TGTGCCATCAGTGAGGCGGCGGTAGGGAGGCTGTTTTTT. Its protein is CAISEAAVGRLFF.